These 9 T cell receptor beta chains were sequenced from one sample in a study of early T cells in non-severe SARS-CoV-2 infection. TCRdb itself ran the 5' RACE reads through MiXCR, one entry per CDR3 protein. Here the sample spans 85,000 to 90,000 distinct CDR3 sequences, around 15% being singletons. The material sequenced was whole blood. Every receptor here comes from an adult who was a healthcare worker with PCR-confirmed SARS-CoV-2 infection or an uninfected control (not recorded which).

The J gene is TRBJ2-7, the V gene TRBV28, with 8 bases matching TRBD1. Germline V gene sequence: CDR1 MDHEN, CDR2 SYDVKM. The CDR3 sequence is 13 residues long. Trimming took 4 bases from V and 6 from J; bases not matched to a gene: 5. The DNA of the CDR3 is TGTGCCAGCAGTTCGGGACAGGCTACCGAGCAGTACTTC. It specifies CASSSGQATEQYF.

The chain links TRBV5-4 to TRBJ1-3; a weak D match, TRBD1 (6 bases). Germline CDR1 is SGHNT and CDR2 is YYREEE (reference sequence). V was shortened by 0 bases and J by 7 bases, with 11 bases between the two germline ends. CDR3 size: 14 residues. The CDR3 loop is CASSLAGTWNTIYF. The CDR3 bases are TGTGCCAGCAGCTTGGCGGGGACATGGAACACCATATATTTT.

V usage is TRBV7-9 and J usage is TRBJ1-3; 8 bases line up with TRBD1. V dropped 5 bases and J dropped 8; count of bases not matched to a gene: 11. Germline V CDR1 and CDR2: SEHNR, FQNEAQ (reference sequence). CDR3 size: 15 residues. The CDR3 region is CASSPQGTGVDTIYF. The DNA of the CDR3 is TGTGCCAGCAGCCCACAGGGGACAGGTGTCGACACCATATATTTT.

The J gene is TRBJ1-5, the V gene TRBV20-1; D gene uncertain. V was pared by 6 bases and J by 0 bases, with 9 bases between. The germline V gene encodes CDR1 DFQATT and CDR2 SNEGSKA (reference sequence). The CDR3 has 13 amino acids. CDR3 coding DNA: TGCAGTGCCAAGGGCGTTAGCAATCAGCCCCAGCATTTT. Translating gives CSAKGVSNQPQHF.

The J gene is TRBJ2-2, the V gene TRBV19, with a tentative D call TRBD2 (5 bases). Per the germline V gene, CDR1 is LNHDA and CDR2 is SQIVND (reference sequence). The CDR3 is 13 amino acids. Trimming pared 7 bases from V and 13 bases from J, leaving 19 bases between. The CDR3: CASNNNPLAGLFF. The CDR3 nucleotides are TGTGCCAGTAACAACAACCCGCTGGCGGGGCTGTTTTTT.

This chain links TRBV6-7 with TRBJ1-3, with 7 bases identical to TRBD1. TRBV6-7 is known as an ORF, though its function is uncertain. Unmatched junction bases numbered 6, after V lost 0 bases and J lost 1 base. This CDR3 spans 17 amino acids. The CDR3 loop reads CASSYSADRVSGNTIYF. CDR3 nucleotide sequence: TGTGCCAGCAGTTACTCCGCCGACAGGGTATCTGGAAACACCATATATTTT.

This clonotype occurred a few times. The genes are TRBV28 and TRBJ2-5, with TRBD1 identical over 7 bases. The CDR3 extends over 14 amino acids. With 6 bases clipped from V and 1 base from J, the junction kept 5 bases outside the gene matches. Germline loops: CDR1 MDHEN, CDR2 SYDVKM. The CDR3 protein is CASSSQGIQETQYF. The CDR3 region has the DNA TGTGCCAGCAGCTCACAGGGGATCCAAGAGACCCAGTACTTC.

This chain links TRBV28 with TRBJ1-1, with D possibly matching TRBD1 (5 bases). Per germline, CDR1 MDHEN and CDR2 SYDVKM. CDR3 length equals 16 residues. Trimming left V 6 bases short and J 0 bases short, with 17 bases between. Here the CDR3 DNA reads TGTGCCAGCAGAGTCAGTGGTGGGACGTTGAACACTGAAGCTTTCTTT. Its translation: CASRVSGGTLNTEAFF.

This clonotype has just a few counts. V is TRBV5-1 and J is TRBJ1-4, with 7 bases aligning to TRBD1. J gave up 5 bases and V 4 bases, and 8 bases lay outside the gene matches. The CDR3 spans 15 residues. CDR1 is SGHRS and CDR2 is YFSETQ in the germline V gene. CDR3 residues: CASSRETGRNEKLFF. CDR3 bases: TGCGCCAGCAGCCGTGAGACAGGGAGAAATGAAAAACTGTTTTTT.